This TCR beta chain is drawn from a study of blood T cell repertoires in COVID-19. Study-level information: Collection of acute and convalescent COVID-19 samples took place in the United States, Italy and Spain. Sample material is recorded as cDNA or gDNA derived from T cells, B-cell-depleted T cells, or PBMCs.

CDR1 and CDR2 (germline): SEHNR, FQNEAQ (reference sequence). The CDR3 has 16 amino acids. The V end lost 2 bases, the J end lost 5 bases, and 19 bases lay between the germline ends. Sequencing used immunoSEQ multiplex PCR; TCRdb keeps in-frame clones, though not all of them. The table includes approximately 300,000 clones, approximately 86% detected once. This clonotype originated in a woman younger than 30 who had recovered from COVID-19. Specimen: PBMCs or T cells enriched from blood (not recorded which). V gene TRBV7-9 combines with J gene TRBJ2-7; D perhaps matches TRBD1 (6 bases). The CDR3 region has the DNA TGTGCCAGCAGCTTAACCAGGGGCGGTGGATTGGACGAGCAGTACTTC. It translates to CASSLTRGGGLDEQYF. The variable domain in full, completed from reference TRBV7-9 and TRBJ2-7, reads DTGVSQNPRHKITKRGQNVTFRCDPISEHNRLYWYRQTLGQGPEFLTYFQNEAQLEKSRLLSDRFSAERPKGSFSTLEIQRTEQGDSAMYLCASSLTRGGGLDEQYFGPGTRLTVT.